One and the same sample provided the 4 T cell receptor beta chains below, sequenced in a study of T cell clonotyping in hematopoietic cell transplantation. TCRdb's table, derived via immunoSEQ multiplex PCR, lists solely in-frame clones and lacks some. The sample yields 11,000 to 15,000 clones, 62% seen once. Sequencing was done on a sample of PBMCs. The receptors derive from a human donor who either received an allogeneic hematopoietic cell transplant for a myeloid malignancy or was a related donor (not recorded which). Some clones in this sample may be carry-over from other donors' samples.

The chain uses TRBV30 and TRBJ2-7; D not certain. CDR1 is GTSNPN and CDR2 is SVGIG in the germline V gene (reference sequence). This CDR3 contains 12 residues. Deletions cut 2 bases from V and 8 bases from J, with 13 bases between. CDR3 sequence reads: CAWSPMFYKQYF. DNA of the CDR3: TGTGCCTGGAGTCCCATGTTTTACAAGCAGTACTTC.

The V gene is TRBV30, the J gene TRBJ1-5; 8 positions agree with TRBD1. The CDR3 is made up of 16 amino acids. Germline V gene data show CDR1 as GTSNPN and CDR2 as SVGIG (reference sequence). The V and J ends lost 2 bases and 7 bases, in that order; junction bases with no gene match: 13. CDR3 DNA sequence: TGTGCCTGGAGTCCCAGGGGGCTTCTCCTAAGGCAGCCCCAGCATTTT. Residues: CAWSPRGLLLRQPQHF.

V usage is TRBV5-8 and J usage is TRBJ2-7, with D perhaps TRBD2 (5 bases). CDR1 is SGHTS, CDR2 YDEGEE, per germline. This CDR3 contains 12 residues. Trimming shortened V by 2 bases and J by 9 bases, and 12 bases separated the two germline ends. DNA of the CDR3: TGTGCCAGCAGCTTTGGTCGGGGTCCGCAGTACTTC. Translating it yields CASSFGRGPQYF.

This chain uses TRBV30 with TRBJ1-2, with 7 bases matching TRBD1. V shed 2 bases and J 8 bases; nucleotides not matched to a gene: 11. The CDR3 runs 14 residues. The germline V gene has CDR1 GTSNPN and CDR2 SVGIG (reference sequence). This CDR3 reads CAWSSNQGVQGYTF. The DNA of the CDR3 is TGTGCCTGGAGTTCCAATCAGGGGGTTCAGGGCTACACCTTC.